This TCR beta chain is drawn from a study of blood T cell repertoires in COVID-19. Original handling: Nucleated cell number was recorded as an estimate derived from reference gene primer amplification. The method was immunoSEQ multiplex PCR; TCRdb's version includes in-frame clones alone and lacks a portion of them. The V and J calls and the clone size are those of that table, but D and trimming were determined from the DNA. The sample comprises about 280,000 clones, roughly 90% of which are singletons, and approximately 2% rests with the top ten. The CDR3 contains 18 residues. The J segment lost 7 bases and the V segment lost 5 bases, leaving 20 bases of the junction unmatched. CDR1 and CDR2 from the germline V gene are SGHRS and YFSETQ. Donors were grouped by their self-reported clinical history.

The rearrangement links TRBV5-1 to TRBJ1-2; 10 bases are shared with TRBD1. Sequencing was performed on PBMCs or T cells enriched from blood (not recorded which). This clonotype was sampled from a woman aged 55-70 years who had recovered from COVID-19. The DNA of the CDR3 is TGCGCCAGCAGATCGACCCTGGGACAGGGGCTTGGGACGAGTGGCTACACCTTC. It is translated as CASRSTLGQGLGTSGYTF.